The T cell receptor (beta chain) described here comes from a study of cytomegalovirus exposure and HLA in healthy donors. PCR was performed using 60 Vbeta and 13 Jbeta primers. Clones were read by immunoSEQ multiplex PCR, and TCRdb kept only the in-frame ones, dropping some. The data show about 170,000 clones, with roughly 80% seen just once and 2.4% held by the top ten. Overall study results and limits: Reportedly, TCR beta sequences accurately predicted HLA-A and HLA-B alleles in most subjects. Excluded: some indistinguishable V segments such as TRBV6-2 and TRBV6-3.

A word on this clone: Its specificity is not known.

V shed 4 bases, J shed 0 bases, and the junction held 6 bases outside the gene matches. Germline lookup yields CDR1 WSHSY and CDR2 SAAADI. CDR3 size: 16 residues. This chain uses TRBV10-2 with TRBJ1-5; the match to TRBD1 covers 7 bases. This receptor was obtained from a male donor in good health and CMV-seronegative. The sequenced sample was PBMCs. For the CDR3, the DNA is TGCGCCAGCAGTGGGACAGGAACATATAGCAATCAGCCCCAGCATTTT. Protein sequence: CASSGTGTYSNQPQHF.